This TCR beta chain is from a study of cytomegalovirus exposure and HLA in healthy donors. Donors sampled were nominally healthy, though unrecorded immune exposures were likely. The PCR employed 60 Vbeta primers together with 13 Jbeta primers. Sequencing used immunoSEQ multiplex PCR; TCRdb keeps in-frame clones, though not all of them. The sample has roughly 180,000 clones, about 9% seen once; the top ten hold roughly 1.3%. The TCR was taken from a woman in her 30s in good health and CMV-seropositive. Sequenced: PBMCs.

CDR3 DNA: TGTGCCAGCAGCCCGCAGGCGTCGGGGAGATATTTT. It is translated as CASSPQASGRYF. The chain recombines TRBV7-8 with TRBJ1-3; the D is unclear. Germline lookup yields CDR1 SGHVS and CDR2 FQNEAQ. CDR3 length equals 12 residues. V was cut by 5 bases and J by 15 bases, with 17 bases left in between.